Shown below are 8 T cell receptor beta chains from a single sample sequenced in a study of cytomegalovirus exposure and HLA in healthy donors. The PCR had 60 Vbeta and 13 Jbeta primers. The data were produced by immunoSEQ multiplex PCR, yet TCRdb's version contains in-frame clones alone and is incomplete. The table for this sample gives tens of thousands of clones. The sample comprised PBMCs. The receptors come from a young man in good health and CMV-seropositive.

This rearrangement joins TRBV6-6 to TRBJ2-7; D remains ambiguous. The CDR3 is 12 amino acids. CDR1 and CDR2 from the germline V gene are MNHNY and SVGAGI (reference sequence). Trimming removed 8 bases at V and 2 bases at J, with 10 bases between. Written as DNA, the CDR3 is TGTGCCAGCTCGGCAGGCCCCTACGAGCAGTACTTC. Its protein is CASSAGPYEQYF.

The V and J genes are TRBV19 and TRBJ1-5; 7 bases fit TRBD1. The V gene end was trimmed by 5 bases and the J gene end by 6 bases; junction bases not matched to a gene: 4. Looked up from germline, CDR1 is LNHDA and CDR2 is SQIVND (reference sequence). There are 13 residues in the CDR3. The CDR3 protein is CASSLKGAQPQHF. In nucleotides, the CDR3 is TGTGCCAGTAGTCTAAAGGGGGCTCAGCCCCAGCATTTT.

This sequence joins TRBV25-1 and TRBJ2-5, with D possibly being TRBD1 (7 bases). CDR1 and CDR2 (germline): MGHDK, SYGVNS. V shed 3 bases and J shed 2 bases, with 22 bases lying between them. This CDR3 is 18 amino acids long. This CDR3 is CASSDPTGRRLYQETQYF. CDR3 sequence (DNA): TGTGCCAGCAGTGATCCGACAGGGAGGCGTCTATATCAAGAGACCCAGTACTTC.

The rearrangement links TRBV6-6 to TRBJ1-3, with D uncertain. Deletions cut 6 bases from V and 1 base from J, with 13 bases between. Germline-derived CDR1 and CDR2 are MNHNY and SVGAGI (reference sequence). The CDR3 sequence is 15 residues long. In DNA, the CDR3 is TGTGCCAGCAGGACCGATAGGGAGTCTGGAAACACCATATATTTT. Translation: CASRTDRESGNTIYF.

The V call is TRBV30, the J call TRBJ1-4; D call uncertain. V dropped 2 bases and J dropped 5 bases, with 15 bases sitting between them. This CDR3 has 15 residues. Germline-derived CDR1 and CDR2 are GTSNPN and SVGIG (reference sequence). The CDR3 here is CAWSLTASLNEKLFF. DNA of the CDR3: TGTGCCTGGAGTCTTACAGCCAGCTTAAATGAAAAACTGTTTTTT.

This chain links TRBV19 with TRBJ2-1; 7 bases are shared with TRBD1. J lost 10 bases, V lost 3 bases, and 3 bases had no gene match. The CDR3 loop spans 12 amino acids. Germline V gene data show CDR1 as LNHDA and CDR2 as SQIVND (reference sequence). DNA of the CDR3: TGTGCCAGTAGTATCGGACAGGTCGAGCAGTTCTTC. It yields the protein CASSIGQVEQFF.

This sequence joins TRBV6-5 and TRBJ2-5; D not resolved. Trimming shortened V by 5 bases and J by 2 bases, and 9 bases separated the two germline ends. CDR3 length equals 13 residues. Looked up from germline, CDR1 is MNHEY and CDR2 is SVGAGI. CDR3 sequence (DNA): TGTGCCAGCAGTGAAACGGAGCAAGAGACCCAGTACTTC. It specifies CASSETEQETQYF.

This rearrangement joins TRBV6-1 to TRBJ1-3; D call uncertain. Germline V CDR1 and CDR2: MNHNS, SASEGT. Trimming took 6 bases from V and 0 from J, leaving 12 bases between them. CDR3 size: 15 residues. The CDR3 DNA reads as TGTGCCAGCAGCGACCGCCGGGGCTCTGGAAACACCATATATTTT. Translation gives CASSDRRGSGNTIYF.